Presented here are 28 T cell receptor beta chains from one specimen sequenced in a study of T cells in Graves' hyperthyroidism and ophthalmopathy. Regions amplified from RNA transcripts were the TCR beta CDR3 regions. The HTBI set primed first-round TCR CDR3 RT-PCR. One entry per CDR3 protein results from TCRdb running MiXCR on the multiplex PCR reads. This table has approximately 380,000 distinct CDR3 sequences, over 12% appearing once. Sequencing input: blood. The receptors derive from a man over 45 with Graves' ophthalmopathy.

This clonotype showed up just a few times. The rearrangement uses TRBV12-3 or TRBV12-4 and TRBJ1-2; D unresolved. CDR3 length: 15 residues. The V and J ends lost 7 bases and 0 bases respectively, with 15 bases between them. CDR3 sequence (DNA): TGTGCCAGCACCAAAGACATCAGAGCTAACTATGGCTACACCTTC. The encoded protein is CASTKDIRANYGYTF.

J is TRBJ1-5 and V is TRBV7-8; a possible D gene is TRBD1 (5 bases). This CDR3 has 14 amino acids. Trimming cost V 0 bases and J 7 bases, with 10 bases left between them. Germline V gene lookup returns CDR1 SGHVS and CDR2 FQNEAQ. CDR3 in DNA: TGTGCCAGCAGCTTAGCAGGGAGGGGACAGCCCCAGCATTTT. Translated, it gives CASSLAGRGQPQHF.

This clonotype was counted once. The chain joins TRBV7-9 to TRBJ1-1; D not resolved. V lost 5 bases, J lost 1 base, and 14 bases lay in between. Looked up from germline, CDR1 is SEHNR and CDR2 is FQNEAQ (reference sequence). The CDR3 extends over 15 amino acids. The chain's CDR3 is CASSAVGTQNTEAFF. In DNA form, the CDR3 reads TGTGCCAGCAGCGCAGTGGGCACCCAGAACACTGAAGCTTTCTTT.

This clonotype was recorded at least ten times. The chain employs TRBV30 and TRBJ1-1; unclear D gene. The V end was cut by 0 bases, the J end by 1 base, with 6 bases between. CDR3 size: 13 residues. Germline CDR1 GTSNPN, CDR2 SVGIG (reference sequence). CDR3 sequence: CAWSVGANTEAFF. The DNA of the CDR3 is TGTGCCTGGAGTGTCGGAGCGAACACTGAAGCTTTCTTT. The full variable domain, in which reference TRBV30 and TRBJ1-1 provide the parts outside the CDR3, is SQTIHQWPATLVQPVGSPLSLECTVEGTSNPNLYWYRQAAGRGLQLLFYSVGIGQISSEVPQNLSASRPQDRQFILSSKKLLLSDSGFYLCAWSVGANTEAFFGQGTRLTVV.

This clonotype was seen repeatedly, ten times or more. V usage is TRBV11-2 and J usage is TRBJ2-3; D is uncertain. The CDR3 sequence is 15 residues long. Trimming cost V 1 base and J 2 bases, with 10 bases left between them. Germline V CDR1 and CDR2: SGHAT, FQNNGV. This CDR3 reads CASSLGRLTTDTQYF. Written as DNA, the CDR3 is TGTGCCAGCAGCTTAGGCCGACTCACCACAGATACGCAGTATTTT.

This clonotype was seen repeatedly, ten times or more. The chain links TRBV7-9 to TRBJ2-2, with D perhaps TRBD2 (7 bases). Trimming cost V 5 bases and J 7 bases, with 17 bases left between them. Looked up from germline, CDR1 is SEHNR and CDR2 is FQNEAQ (reference sequence). This CDR3 has 15 amino acids. The CDR3 here is CASSPGGGGIGELFF. CDR3 coding DNA: TGTGCCAGCAGCCCCGGCGGGGGCGGGATCGGGGAGCTGTTTTTT.

The sample holds many counts of this clonotype. The genes are TRBV7-8 and TRBJ2-2, with D perhaps given as TRBD1 or TRBD2 (5 bases each). The CDR3 extends over 15 amino acids. CDR1 and CDR2 (germline): SGHVS, FQNEAQ. The germline V and J ends were trimmed by 1 base and 4 bases, with 10 bases remaining between them. The CDR3 nucleotides read TGTGCCAGCAGCTTAGAGGCCGGGACCACCGGGGAGCTGTTTTTT. Amino acids: CASSLEAGTTGELFF.

This clonotype has a count of ten or more. This chain joins TRBV2 and TRBJ2-1, with TRBD2 matching over 8 bases. The germline CDR1 and CDR2 sequences are SNHLY and FYNNEI. The CDR3 has 18 amino acids. V gave up 4 bases and J gave up 1 base; unmatched junction bases: 12. Here the CDR3 DNA reads TGTGCCAGCAGTGGCAATACTAGACTAGCGACATCCTACAATGAGCAGTTCTTC. This codes for CASSGNTRLATSYNEQFF. The full variable domain, its missing parts supplied by reference TRBV2 and TRBJ2-1, is EPEVTQTPSHQVTQMGQEVILRCVPISNHLYFYWYRQILGQKVEFLVSFYNNEISEKSEIFDDQFSVERPDGSNFTLKIRSTKLEDSAMYFCASSGNTRLATSYNEQFFGPGTRLTVL.

The chain links TRBV27 to TRBJ2-7; perhaps D is TRBD1 or TRBD2 (5 bases each). Germline V gene data show CDR1 as MNHEY and CDR2 as SMNVEV (reference sequence). The CDR3 has 13 amino acids. Between the trimmed V and J ends, which lost 3 bases and 3 bases, there was a span of 9 bases. CDR3: CASSFGALYEQYF. In DNA form, the CDR3 reads TGTGCCAGCAGTTTCGGGGCCCTCTACGAGCAGTACTTC.

This clonotype was observed many times. The chain has TRBV12-3 or TRBV12-4 and TRBJ1-5; D uncertain. This CDR3 is 14 amino acids long. V gave up 10 bases and J gave up 4 bases, with 17 bases separating them. In nucleotides, the CDR3 is TGTGCCACCTCCTTCCCGGGGAGTAATCAGCCCCAGCATTTT. Translation gives CATSFPGSNQPQHF.

The chain recombines TRBV10-3 with TRBJ2-1, with 7 bases matching TRBD2. The CDR3 is 12 amino acids. Germline V gives CDR1 ENHRY, CDR2 SYGVKD. V lost 4 bases and J lost 6; bases outside the gene matches: 0. CDR3 residues: CAISGLANEQFF. The CDR3 nucleotides read TGTGCCATCAGTGGACTAGCCAATGAGCAGTTCTTC.

This clonotype came up many times. The rearrangement joins TRBV28 to TRBJ2-3; D may correspond to TRBD1 or TRBD2 (6 bases each). Germline lookup yields CDR1 MDHEN and CDR2 SYDVKM. This CDR3 has 14 amino acids. V lost 6 bases and J 3 bases, leaving 13 bases between the germline ends. CDR3 bases: TGTGCCAGCAGACAAGGGGGGAGTACAGATACGCAGTATTTT. This translates into CASRQGGSTDTQYF.

This clonotype was seen many times. The J gene is TRBJ2-1, the V gene TRBV20-1; D possibly corresponds to TRBD2 (6 bases). The CDR3 has 16 residues. Trimming pared 1 base from V and 2 bases from J, leaving 15 bases between. From germline, CDR1 is DFQATT and CDR2 SNEGSKA (reference sequence). As DNA, the CDR3 is TGCAGTGCTAGAGGGGGGAGGCGGGGCGCCTACAATGAGCAGTTCTTC. It translates to CSARGGRRGAYNEQFF.

The chain uses TRBV20-1 and TRBJ2-3; D is perhaps TRBD2 (6 bases). The CDR3 runs 15 residues. CDR1 DFQATT and CDR2 SNEGSKA come from the germline V gene (reference sequence). Trimming stripped 4 bases from V and 3 bases from J, with 17 bases between. The CDR3 sequence: CSATKRAGLTDTQYF. CDR3 bases: TGCAGTGCTACTAAGCGGGCGGGACTTACAGATACGCAGTATTTT.

The chain uses TRBV6-1 and TRBJ1-1, with 7 nucleotides matching TRBD1. The germline gives CDR1 MNHNS, CDR2 SASEGT. This CDR3 has 13 residues. After removal of 4 bases from V and 5 bases from J, the junction contained 4 bases not matched to a gene. The CDR3 sequence is CASSVTGRTEAFF. CDR3 bases: TGTGCCAGCAGTGTGACAGGGAGGACTGAAGCTTTCTTT.

There are many counts of this clonotype. The genes are TRBV13 and TRBJ2-7; D is possibly TRBD1 or TRBD2 (5 bases each). The CDR3 runs 15 residues. Germline loops: CDR1 PRHDT, CDR2 FYEKMQ (reference sequence). V was cut by 4 bases and J by 3 bases, with 16 bases left in between. The DNA for the CDR3 is TGTGCCAGCAGCTCTAGACCGGGACCGAACTACGAGCAGTACTTC. It yields the protein CASSSRPGPNYEQYF.

This clonotype was found a few times. This chain uses TRBV10-3 with TRBJ2-3; D is unclear. The CDR3 has 15 amino acids. Germline V lookup: CDR1 ENHRY, CDR2 SYGVKD. With 3 bases removed from V and 2 bases from J, the gap between germline ends came to 12 bases. CDR3 sequence reads: CAISDSRLDTDTQYF. DNA for the CDR3: TGTGCCATCAGTGATTCGCGGTTGGACACAGATACGCAGTATTTT.

This clonotype was seen repeatedly, ten times or more. In nucleotides, the CDR3 is TGCAGTGCTAGAGAAGGGAGGCTAGCAGATAGCACAGATACGCAGTATTTT. This encodes CSAREGRLADSTDTQYF. This chain links TRBV20-1 with TRBJ2-3; possible D gene TRBD2, 6 bases. CDR1 is DFQATT, CDR2 SNEGSKA, per germline (reference sequence). V gave up 0 bases and J gave up 0 bases, with 16 bases separating them. The CDR3 length is 17 residues.

The V call is TRBV11-3, the J call TRBJ2-3; no firm D call. Germline CDR1 SGHNT, CDR2 YENEEA. Trimming took off 2 bases at V and 6 bases at J, with 15 bases between the two ends. The CDR3 sequence is 15 residues long. In nucleotides, the CDR3 is TGTGCCAGCAGCTTAAGGGCAGGACCATCTGATACGCAGTATTTT. Protein product: CASSLRAGPSDTQYF.

Worth noting for this clonotype: A much more abundant neighbour one base away suggests this may be a read error. This chain links TRBV25-1 with TRBJ2-3; no clear D. The CDR3 totals 15 residues. Trimming removed 8 bases from V and 5 bases from J, with 20 bases in between. Germline V gene sequence: CDR1 MGHDK, CDR2 SYGVNS. The CDR3 nucleotides read TGTGCCAGCGCCTCCGACCTTTTGGTGGGAGATACGCAGTATTTT. This encodes CASASDLLVGDTQYF.

Turning to this clonotype: This may stem from a read error, because a much larger clone lies one nucleotide away. This chain joins TRBV30 and TRBJ2-7, with 8 bases lining up with TRBD1. This CDR3 has 15 residues. Germline values: CDR1 GTSNPN, CDR2 SVGIG (reference sequence). Germline trimming cut 4 bases from V and 9 bases from J; bases unmatched to any gene: 17. The CDR3 here is CAWTKRTGIWNGQYF. The CDR3 DNA follows: TGTGCCTGGACTAAAAGGACAGGGATTTGGAACGGGCAGTACTTC.

This clonotype was counted only a few times. The gene calls are TRBV19 and TRBJ1-2; D gene ambiguous. The CDR3 has 14 amino acids. Germline-derived CDR1 and CDR2 are LNHDA and SQIVND (reference sequence). The V and J ends lost 10 bases and 5 bases respectively, with 20 bases between them. DNA of the CDR3: TGTGCCACCCAATCTCCGGGCCTCCTTTATGGCTACACCTTC. This sequence encodes CATQSPGLLYGYTF. Supplemented by reference TRBV19 and TRBJ1-2, the full variable domain reads DGGITQSPKYLFRKEGQNVTLSCEQNLNHDAMYWYRQDPGQGLRLIYYSQIVNDFQKGDIAEGYSVSREKKESFPLTVTSAQKNPTAFYLCATQSPGLLYGYTFGSGTRLTVV.

This clonotype was detected a few times. The chain links TRBV5-1 to TRBJ1-3; D remains ambiguous. The germline gives CDR1 SGHRS, CDR2 YFSETQ. V was cut by 0 bases and J by 4 bases, with 5 bases left in between. This CDR3 contains 13 residues. For the CDR3, the DNA is TGCGCCAGCAGCTTGGATATGGGAAACACCATATATTTT. Translated, it gives CASSLDMGNTIYF.

This clonotype appeared a few times. The chain combines TRBV9 with TRBJ2-2; D gene unclear. Trimming removed 0 bases from V and 7 bases from J, with 4 bases in between. The CDR3 is 12 residues long. Germline CDR1 and CDR2: SGDLS and YYNGEE. The CDR3 reads CASSVADGELFF. CDR3 DNA: TGTGCCAGCAGCGTAGCGGACGGGGAGCTGTTTTTT.

This clonotype was detected many times. V gene TRBV3-1 combines with J gene TRBJ1-2, with D possibly matching TRBD1 (5 bases). From germline, CDR1 is LGHDT and CDR2 YNNKEL (reference sequence). V was clipped by 2 bases and J by 2 bases, with 6 bases between them. The CDR3 length is 13 residues. The CDR3 nucleotides are TGTGCCAGCAGCCAACCAGGGAACTATGGCTACACCTTC. Translated: CASSQPGNYGYTF.

V and J are TRBV20-1 and TRBJ1-6; unclear D gene. This CDR3 has 13 residues. Trimming cost V 3 bases and J 2 bases, with 5 bases left between them. The germline gives CDR1 DFQATT, CDR2 SNEGSKA (reference sequence). The CDR3 sequence: CSASIPYNSPLHF. In nucleotides, the CDR3 is TGCAGTGCTAGTATCCCCTATAATTCACCCCTCCACTTT.

This chain connects TRBV3-1 to TRBJ1-1; perhaps TRBD1 as D (5 bases). V shed 3 bases and J shed 1 base, with 9 bases lying between them. The CDR3 loop spans 14 amino acids. CDR1 LGHDT and CDR2 YNNKEL come from the germline V gene (reference sequence). The CDR3 region has the DNA TGTGCCAGCAGCCAGCCTGACAGGAACACTGAAGCTTTCTTT. Its protein is CASSQPDRNTEAFF. Full variable domain (remainder filled in from reference TRBV3-1 and TRBJ1-1): DTAVSQTPKYLVTQMGNDKSIKCEQNLGHDTMYWYKQDSKKFLKIMFSYNNKELIINETVPNRFSPKSPDKAHLNLHINSLELGDSAVYFCASSQPDRNTEAFFGQGTRLTVV.

V is TRBV5-4 and J is TRBJ2-1; 8 bases agree with TRBD2. Germline trimming cut 6 bases from V and 7 bases from J; bases unmatched to any gene: 9. The CDR3 is 14 residues long. Germline V CDR1 and CDR2: SGHNT, YYREEE (reference sequence). The DNA for the CDR3 is TGTGCCAGCACCCCCTCGGGGGGGCGAAATGAGCAGTTCTTC. Translated: CASTPSGGRNEQFF.